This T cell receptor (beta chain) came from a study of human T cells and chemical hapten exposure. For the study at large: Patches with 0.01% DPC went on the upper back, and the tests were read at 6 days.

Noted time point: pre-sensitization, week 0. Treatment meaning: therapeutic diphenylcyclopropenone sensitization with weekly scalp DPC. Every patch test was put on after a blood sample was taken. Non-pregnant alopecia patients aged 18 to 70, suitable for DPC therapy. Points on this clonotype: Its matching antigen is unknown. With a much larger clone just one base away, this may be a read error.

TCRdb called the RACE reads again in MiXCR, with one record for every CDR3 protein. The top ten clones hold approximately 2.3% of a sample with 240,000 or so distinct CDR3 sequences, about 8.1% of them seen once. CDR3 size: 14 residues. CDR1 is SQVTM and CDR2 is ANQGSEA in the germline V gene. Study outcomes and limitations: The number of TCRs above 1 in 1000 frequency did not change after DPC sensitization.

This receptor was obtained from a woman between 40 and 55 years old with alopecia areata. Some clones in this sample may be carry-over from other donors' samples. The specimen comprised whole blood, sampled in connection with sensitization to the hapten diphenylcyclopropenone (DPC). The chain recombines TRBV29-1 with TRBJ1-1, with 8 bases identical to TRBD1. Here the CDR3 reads CSVFRGPLGTEASF. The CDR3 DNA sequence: TGCAGCGTGTTCAGGGGGCCTCTAGGCACTGAAGCTTCCTTT.